One sample yielded the 3 T cell receptor beta chains listed below, sequenced in a study of control samples from healthy donors and cancer patients. Clones were sequenced by immunoSEQ multiplex PCR, and TCRdb holds only the in-frame ones, with some missing. The sample includes around 100,000 clones, about 91% seen only once; the top ten take 2.5%. Source material: blood. These receptors came from a woman in her late teens or twenties in good health.

The chain has TRBV6-5 and TRBJ2-2, with D perhaps TRBD1 (6 bases). Germline CDR1 and CDR2: MNHEY and SVGAGI. The CDR3 is made up of 14 amino acids. With 2 bases removed from V and 4 bases from J, the gap between germline ends came to 8 bases. Written as DNA, the CDR3 is TGTGCCAGCAGTTACCCAGGGGCCACCGGGGAGCTGTTTTTT. Amino acids: CASSYPGATGELFF.

The V and J genes are TRBV7-2 and TRBJ1-3; 9 positions match TRBD1. The CDR3 is 18 residues long. Germline V gives CDR1 SGHTA, CDR2 FQGNSA. With V trimmed by 5 bases and J by 0 bases, 11 bases remained unmatched. Here the CDR3 DNA reads TGTGCCAGCAGCCAACAGGGGGCTATAACCTTCTCTGGAAACACCATATATTTT. This gives the protein CASSQQGAITFSGNTIYF.

This clone appeared a single time. CDR3 nucleotide sequence: TGTGCCAGTAGTAAGCGACAGGGGTTCGATCCACAGGAGACCCAGTACTTC. Translated: CASSKRQGFDPQETQYF. The V and J genes are TRBV19 and TRBJ2-5; 8 bases align to TRBD1. The CDR3 is 17 residues long. With 4 bases clipped from V and 5 bases from J, the junction kept 15 bases outside the gene matches. CDR1 and CDR2 (germline): LNHDA, SQIVND (reference sequence).